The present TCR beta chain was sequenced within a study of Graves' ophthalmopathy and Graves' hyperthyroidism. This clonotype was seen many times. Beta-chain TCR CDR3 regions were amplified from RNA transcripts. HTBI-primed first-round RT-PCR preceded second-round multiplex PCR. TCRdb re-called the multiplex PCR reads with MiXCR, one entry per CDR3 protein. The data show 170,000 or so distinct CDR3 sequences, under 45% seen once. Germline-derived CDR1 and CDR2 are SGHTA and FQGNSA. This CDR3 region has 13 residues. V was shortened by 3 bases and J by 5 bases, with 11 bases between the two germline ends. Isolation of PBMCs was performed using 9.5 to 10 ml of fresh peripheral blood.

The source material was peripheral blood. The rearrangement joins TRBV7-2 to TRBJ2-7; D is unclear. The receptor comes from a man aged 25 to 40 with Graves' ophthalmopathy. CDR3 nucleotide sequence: TGTGCCAGCAGCTTGTCTAGTCTCAACGAGCAGTACTTC. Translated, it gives CASSLSSLNEQYF.